This TCR beta chain was identified in a study of cytomegalovirus exposure and HLA in healthy donors. Study-level points and caveats: The later analysis indicated that the majority of CMV-associated TCR beta chains appeared HLA-restricted.

In the PCR, 60 Vbeta and 13 Jbeta primers were used. Sequenced by immunoSEQ multiplex PCR; TCRdb stores in-frame clones only, minus some. The sample records about 140,000 clones, 70% to 80% being singletons. This clone was found once. The antigen remains undetermined. With V trimmed by 5 bases and J by 1 base, 6 bases remained unmatched. This CDR3 is 16 amino acids long. Per germline, CDR1 SGHTA and CDR2 FQGNSA. The rearrangement uses TRBV7-2 and TRBJ2-1; TRBD2 matches 9 bases. The sequence was obtained from a woman between 40 and 55 years old in good health and CMV-seropositive. Sequencing was performed on PBMCs. CDR3 sequence (DNA): TGTGCCAGCAGCCTTAGCGGGAGAGCATCCTACAATGAGCAGTTCTTC. Its protein is CASSLSGRASYNEQFF.